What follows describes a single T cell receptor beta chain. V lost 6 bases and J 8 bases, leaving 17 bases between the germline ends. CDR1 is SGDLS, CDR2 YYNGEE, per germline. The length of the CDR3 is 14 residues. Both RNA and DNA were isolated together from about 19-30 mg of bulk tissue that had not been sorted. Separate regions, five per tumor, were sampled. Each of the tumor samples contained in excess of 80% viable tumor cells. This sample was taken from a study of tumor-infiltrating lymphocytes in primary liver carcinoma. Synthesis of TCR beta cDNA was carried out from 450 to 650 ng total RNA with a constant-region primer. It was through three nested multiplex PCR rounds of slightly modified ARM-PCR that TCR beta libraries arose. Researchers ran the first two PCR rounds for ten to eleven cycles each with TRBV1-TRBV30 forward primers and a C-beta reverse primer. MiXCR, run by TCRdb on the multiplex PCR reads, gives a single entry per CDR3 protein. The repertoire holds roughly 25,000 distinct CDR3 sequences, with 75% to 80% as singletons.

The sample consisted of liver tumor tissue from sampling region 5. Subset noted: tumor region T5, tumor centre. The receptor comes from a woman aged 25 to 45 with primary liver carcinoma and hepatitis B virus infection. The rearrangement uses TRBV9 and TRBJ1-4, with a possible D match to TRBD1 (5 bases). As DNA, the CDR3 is TGTGCCAGCAAGGGGCCCCGAATGGACGAAAAACTGTTTTTT. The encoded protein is CASKGPRMDEKLFF.